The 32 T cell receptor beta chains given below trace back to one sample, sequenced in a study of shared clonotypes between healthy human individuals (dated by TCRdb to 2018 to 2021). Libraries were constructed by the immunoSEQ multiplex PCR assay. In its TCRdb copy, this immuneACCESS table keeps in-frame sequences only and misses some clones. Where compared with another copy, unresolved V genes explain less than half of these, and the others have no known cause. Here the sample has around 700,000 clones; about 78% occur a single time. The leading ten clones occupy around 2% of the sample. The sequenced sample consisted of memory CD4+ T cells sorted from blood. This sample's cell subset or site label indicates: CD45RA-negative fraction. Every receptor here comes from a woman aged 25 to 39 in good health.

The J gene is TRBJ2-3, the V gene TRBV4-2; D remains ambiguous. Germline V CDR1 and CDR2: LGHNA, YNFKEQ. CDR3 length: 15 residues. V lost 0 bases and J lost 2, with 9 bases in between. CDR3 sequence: CASSQEGLNTDTQYF. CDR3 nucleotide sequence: TGTGCCAGCAGCCAAGAAGGGCTGAACACAGATACGCAGTATTTT.

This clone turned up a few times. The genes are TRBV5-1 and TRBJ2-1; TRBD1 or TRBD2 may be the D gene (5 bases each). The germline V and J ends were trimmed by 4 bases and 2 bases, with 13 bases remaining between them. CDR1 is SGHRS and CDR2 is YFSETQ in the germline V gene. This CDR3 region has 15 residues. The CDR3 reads CASSPGRPAYNEQFF. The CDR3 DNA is TGCGCCAGCAGCCCGGGACGCCCGGCCTACAATGAGCAGTTCTTC.

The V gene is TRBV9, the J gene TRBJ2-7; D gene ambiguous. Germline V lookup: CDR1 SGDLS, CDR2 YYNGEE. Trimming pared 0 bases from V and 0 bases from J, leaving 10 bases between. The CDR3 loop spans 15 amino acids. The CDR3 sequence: CASSVAGGPSYEQYF. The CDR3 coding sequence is TGTGCCAGCAGCGTAGCTGGCGGCCCCTCCTACGAGCAGTACTTC.

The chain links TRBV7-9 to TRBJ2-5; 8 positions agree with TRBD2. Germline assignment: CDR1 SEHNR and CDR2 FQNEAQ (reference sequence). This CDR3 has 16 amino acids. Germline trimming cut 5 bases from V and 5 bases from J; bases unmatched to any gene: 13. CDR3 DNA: TGTGCCAGCAGCCCACCGACTAGCGCTAGGGTGGAGACCCAGTACTTC. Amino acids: CASSPPTSARVETQYF.

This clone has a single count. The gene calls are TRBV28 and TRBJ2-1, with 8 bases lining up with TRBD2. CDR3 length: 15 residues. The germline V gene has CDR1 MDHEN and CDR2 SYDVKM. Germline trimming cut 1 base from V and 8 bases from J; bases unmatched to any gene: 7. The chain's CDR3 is CASSLSGRVSDEQFF. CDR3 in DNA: TGTGCCAGCAGTTTATCCGGGAGGGTCAGCGATGAGCAGTTCTTC.

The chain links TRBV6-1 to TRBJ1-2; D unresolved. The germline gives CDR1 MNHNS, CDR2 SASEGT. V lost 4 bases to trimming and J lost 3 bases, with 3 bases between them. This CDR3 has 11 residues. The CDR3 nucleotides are TGTGCCAGCAGTGTGTACTATGGCTACACCTTC. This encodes CASSVYYGYTF.

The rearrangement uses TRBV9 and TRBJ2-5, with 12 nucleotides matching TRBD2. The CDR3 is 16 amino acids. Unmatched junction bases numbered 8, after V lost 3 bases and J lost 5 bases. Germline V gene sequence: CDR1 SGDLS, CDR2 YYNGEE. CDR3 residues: CASSAPTSGRVETQYF. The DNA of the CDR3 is TGTGCCAGCAGCGCACCGACTAGCGGGAGAGTCGAGACCCAGTACTTC. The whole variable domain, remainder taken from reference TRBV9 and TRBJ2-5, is DSGVTQTPKHLITATGQRVTLRCSPRSGDLSVYWYQQSLDQGLQFLIQYYNGEERAKGNILERFSAQQFPDLHSELNLSSLELGDSALYFCASSAPTSGRVETQYFGPGTRLLVL.

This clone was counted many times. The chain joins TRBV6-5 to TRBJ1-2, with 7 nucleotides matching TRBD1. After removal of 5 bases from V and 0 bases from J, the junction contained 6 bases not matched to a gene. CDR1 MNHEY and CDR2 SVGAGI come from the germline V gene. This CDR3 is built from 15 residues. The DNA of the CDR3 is TGTGCCAGCAGTCGGACGGGACAGACTAACTATGGCTACACCTTC. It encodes CASSRTGQTNYGYTF.

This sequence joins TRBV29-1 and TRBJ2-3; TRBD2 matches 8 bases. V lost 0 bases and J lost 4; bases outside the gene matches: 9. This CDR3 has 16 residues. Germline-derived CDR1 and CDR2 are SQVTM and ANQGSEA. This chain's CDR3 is CSVEDRGGGSPDTQYF. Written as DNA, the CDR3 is TGCAGCGTTGAAGATCGGGGGGGAGGATCCCCAGATACGCAGTATTTT.

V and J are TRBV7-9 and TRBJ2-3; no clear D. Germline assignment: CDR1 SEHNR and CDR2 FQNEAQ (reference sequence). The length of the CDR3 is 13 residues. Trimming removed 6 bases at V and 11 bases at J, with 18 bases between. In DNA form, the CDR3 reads TGTGCCAGCAGAATCGACTCGATCCTGGAGCAGTATTTT. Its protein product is CASRIDSILEQYF.

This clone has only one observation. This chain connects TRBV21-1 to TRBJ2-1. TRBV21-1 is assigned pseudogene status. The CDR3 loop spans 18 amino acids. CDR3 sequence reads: CASSKLETTKRHGDEQFF. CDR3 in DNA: TGTGCCAGCAGCAAATTGGAGACAACCAAACGACACGGCGATGAGCAGTTCTTC.

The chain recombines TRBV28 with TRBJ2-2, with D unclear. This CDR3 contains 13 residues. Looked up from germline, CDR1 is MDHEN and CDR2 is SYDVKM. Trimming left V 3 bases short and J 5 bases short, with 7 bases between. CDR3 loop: CASSFLLTGELFF. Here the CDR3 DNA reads TGTGCCAGCAGTTTTTTGCTAACCGGGGAGCTGTTTTTT.

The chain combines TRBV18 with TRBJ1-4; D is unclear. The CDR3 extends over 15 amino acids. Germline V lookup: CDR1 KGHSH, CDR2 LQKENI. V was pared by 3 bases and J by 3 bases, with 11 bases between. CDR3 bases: TGTGCCAGCTCACCGATCGGTCAGCCTAATGAAAAACTGTTTTTT. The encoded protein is CASSPIGQPNEKLFF. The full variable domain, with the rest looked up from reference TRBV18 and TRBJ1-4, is NAGVMQNPRHLVRRRGQEARLRCSPMKGHSHVYWYRQLPEEGLKFMVYLQKENIIDESGMPKERFSAEFPKEGPSILRIQQVVRGDSAAYFCASSPIGQPNEKLFFGSGTQLSVL.

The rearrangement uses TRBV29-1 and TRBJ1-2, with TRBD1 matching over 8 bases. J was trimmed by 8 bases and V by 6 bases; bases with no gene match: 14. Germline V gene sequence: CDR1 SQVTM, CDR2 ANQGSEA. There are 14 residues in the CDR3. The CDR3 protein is CSVEPTGGSTGYTF. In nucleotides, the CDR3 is TGCAGCGTGGAGCCCACAGGGGGGAGTACAGGCTACACCTTC.

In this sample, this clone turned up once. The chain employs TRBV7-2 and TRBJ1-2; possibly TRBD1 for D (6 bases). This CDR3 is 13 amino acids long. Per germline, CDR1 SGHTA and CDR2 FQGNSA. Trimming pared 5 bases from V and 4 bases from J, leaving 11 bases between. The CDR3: CASSQPTGYGYTF. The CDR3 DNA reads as TGTGCCAGCAGCCAACCGACAGGCTATGGCTACACCTTC. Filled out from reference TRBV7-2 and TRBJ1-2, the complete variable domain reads GAGVSQSPSNKVTEKGKDVELRCDPISGHTALYWYRQSLGQGLEFLIYFQGNSAPDKSGLPSDRFSAERTGGSVSTLTIQRTQQEDSAVYLCASSQPTGYGYTFGSGTRLTVV.

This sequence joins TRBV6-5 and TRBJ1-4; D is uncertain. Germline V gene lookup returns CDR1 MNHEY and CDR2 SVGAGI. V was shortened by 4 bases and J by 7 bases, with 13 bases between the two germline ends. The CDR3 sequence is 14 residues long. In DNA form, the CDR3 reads TGTGCCAGCAGTTCAGGAGGTTCCGGTGAAAAACTGTTTTTT. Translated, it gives CASSSGGSGEKLFF.

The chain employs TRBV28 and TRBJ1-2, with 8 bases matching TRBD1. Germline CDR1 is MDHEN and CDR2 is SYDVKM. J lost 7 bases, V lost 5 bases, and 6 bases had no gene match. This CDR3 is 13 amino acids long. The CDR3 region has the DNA TGTGCCAGCAGTCCTGGACAGGGTGGTGGCTACACCTTC. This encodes CASSPGQGGGYTF.

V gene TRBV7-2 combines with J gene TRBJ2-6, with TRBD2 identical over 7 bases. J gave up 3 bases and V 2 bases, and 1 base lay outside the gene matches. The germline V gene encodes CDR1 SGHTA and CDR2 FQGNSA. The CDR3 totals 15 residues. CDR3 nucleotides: TGTGCCAGCAGCTTAAGCGGGGTTGGGGCCAACGTCCTGACTTTC. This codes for CASSLSGVGANVLTF.

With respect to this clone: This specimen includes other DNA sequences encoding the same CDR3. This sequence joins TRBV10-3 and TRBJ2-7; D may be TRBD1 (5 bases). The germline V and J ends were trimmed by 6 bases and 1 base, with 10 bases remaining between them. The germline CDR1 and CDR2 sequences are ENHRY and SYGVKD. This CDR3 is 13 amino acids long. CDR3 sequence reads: CAIREDSSYEQYF. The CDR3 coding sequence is TGTGCCATCAGGGAAGACAGTTCCTACGAGCAGTACTTC.

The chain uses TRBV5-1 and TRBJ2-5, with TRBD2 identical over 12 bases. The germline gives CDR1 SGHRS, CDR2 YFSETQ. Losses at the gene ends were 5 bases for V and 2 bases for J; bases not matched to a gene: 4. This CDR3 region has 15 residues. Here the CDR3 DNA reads TGCGCCAGCAGGAACGGACTAGCGGGGCAAGAGACCCAGTACTTC. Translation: CASRNGLAGQETQYF. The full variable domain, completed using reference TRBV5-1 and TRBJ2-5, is KAGVTQTPRYLIKTRGQQVTLSCSPISGHRSVSWYQQTPGQGLQFLFEYFSETQRNKGNFPGRFSGRQFSNSRSEMNVSTLELGDSALYLCASRNGLAGQETQYFGPGTRLLVL.

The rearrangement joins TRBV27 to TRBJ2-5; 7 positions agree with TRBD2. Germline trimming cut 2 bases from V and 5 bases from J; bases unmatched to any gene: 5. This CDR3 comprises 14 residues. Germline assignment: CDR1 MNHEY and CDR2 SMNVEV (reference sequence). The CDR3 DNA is TGTGCCAGCAGTTTACGCCCCGGGGGGGAGACCCAGTACTTC. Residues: CASSLRPGGETQYF.

CDR3 DNA sequence: TGTGCCAGCAGTCCCCGGGACAGGGATCAGCCCCAGCATTTT. It yields the protein CASSPRDRDQPQHF. The chain carries TRBV6-6 and TRBJ1-5; 9 bases fit TRBD1. After removal of 5 bases from V and 5 bases from J, the junction contained 4 bases not matched to a gene. The germline V gene has CDR1 MNHNY and CDR2 SVGAGI (reference sequence). The CDR3 covers 14 residues.

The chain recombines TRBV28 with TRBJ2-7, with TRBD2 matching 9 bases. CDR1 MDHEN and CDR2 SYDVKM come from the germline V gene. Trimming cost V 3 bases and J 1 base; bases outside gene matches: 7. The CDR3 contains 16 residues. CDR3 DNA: TGTGCCAGCAGTTTTAGCCTAGCGGGACTATCCTACGAGCAGTACTTC. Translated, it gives CASSFSLAGLSYEQYF.

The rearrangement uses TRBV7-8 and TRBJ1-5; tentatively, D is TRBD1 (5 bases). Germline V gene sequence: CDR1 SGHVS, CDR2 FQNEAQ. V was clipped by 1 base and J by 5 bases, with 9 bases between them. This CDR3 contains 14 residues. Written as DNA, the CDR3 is TGTGCCAGCAGCTTAGTTGTAGGGGATCAGCCCCAGCATTTT. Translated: CASSLVVGDQPQHF.

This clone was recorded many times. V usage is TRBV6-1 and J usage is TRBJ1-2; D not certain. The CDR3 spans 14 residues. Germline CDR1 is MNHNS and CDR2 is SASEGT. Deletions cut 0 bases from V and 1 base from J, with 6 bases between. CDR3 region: CASSEAPNNYGYTF. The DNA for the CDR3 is TGTGCCAGCAGTGAAGCGCCCAATAACTATGGCTACACCTTC.

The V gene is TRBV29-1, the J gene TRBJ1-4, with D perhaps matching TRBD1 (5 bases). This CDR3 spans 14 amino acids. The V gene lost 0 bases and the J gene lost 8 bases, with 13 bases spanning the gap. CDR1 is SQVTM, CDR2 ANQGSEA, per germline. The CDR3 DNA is TGCAGCGTTGAAGACGGGTCCCGGGGCGAAAAACTGTTTTTT. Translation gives CSVEDGSRGEKLFF.

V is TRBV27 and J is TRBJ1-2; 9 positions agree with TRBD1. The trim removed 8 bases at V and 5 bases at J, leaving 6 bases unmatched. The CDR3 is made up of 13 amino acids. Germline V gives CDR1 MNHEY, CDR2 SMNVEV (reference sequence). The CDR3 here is CASGTGSVYGYTF. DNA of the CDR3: TGTGCCAGCGGGACAGGGAGTGTGTATGGCTACACCTTC.

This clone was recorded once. The CDR3 sequence: CASSDQANEKLFF. CDR3 in DNA: TGTGCCAGCAGTGATCAGGCCAATGAAAAACTGTTTTTT. This sequence joins TRBV27 and TRBJ1-4; D gene ambiguous. This CDR3 is built from 13 residues. V lost 5 bases and J 5 bases, leaving 9 bases between the germline ends. Germline values: CDR1 MNHEY, CDR2 SMNVEV (reference sequence).

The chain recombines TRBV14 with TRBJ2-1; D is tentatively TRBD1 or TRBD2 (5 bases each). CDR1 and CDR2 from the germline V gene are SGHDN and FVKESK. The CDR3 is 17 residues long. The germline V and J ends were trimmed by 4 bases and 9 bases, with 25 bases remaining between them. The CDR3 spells CASSPKMVSGQGGEQFF. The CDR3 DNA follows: TGTGCCAGCAGCCCCAAGATGGTCAGCGGTCAGGGCGGTGAGCAGTTCTTC.

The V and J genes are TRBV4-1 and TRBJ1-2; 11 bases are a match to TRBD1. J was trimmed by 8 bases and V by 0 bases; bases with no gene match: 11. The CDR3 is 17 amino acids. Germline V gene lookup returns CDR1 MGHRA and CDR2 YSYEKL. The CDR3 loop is CASSQDLPGRTGGGYTF. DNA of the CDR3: TGCGCCAGCAGCCAAGATCTTCCGGGGCGGACAGGGGGCGGCTACACCTTC.

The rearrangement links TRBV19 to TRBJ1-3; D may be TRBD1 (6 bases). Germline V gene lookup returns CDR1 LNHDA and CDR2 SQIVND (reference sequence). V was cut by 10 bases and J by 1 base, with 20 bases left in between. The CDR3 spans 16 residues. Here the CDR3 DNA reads TGTGCCACCGCCCAGGTGGGGGGCCCGTCTGGAAACACCATATATTTT. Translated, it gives CATAQVGGPSGNTIYF.

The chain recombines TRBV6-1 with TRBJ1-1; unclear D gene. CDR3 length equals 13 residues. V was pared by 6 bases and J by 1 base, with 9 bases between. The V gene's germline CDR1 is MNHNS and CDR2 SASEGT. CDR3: CASREVPNTEAFF. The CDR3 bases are TGTGCCAGCAGAGAGGTCCCGAACACTGAAGCTTTCTTT.